These T cell receptor beta chains were read from a single sample in a study of shared clonotypes between healthy human individuals. TCRdb's table, derived via immunoSEQ multiplex PCR, lists solely in-frame clones and lacks some. Of about 990,000 clones in the sample, approximately 78% were seen once. Sequencing input: memory CD4+ T cells from PBMCs. The source of these receptors is a man aged 18 to 29 in good health. Some clones in this sample may be carry-over from other donors' samples. The CDR3 runs from the conserved cysteine through the conserved F or W. A D gene is named only where the DNA matches it firmly. Where a row states a size, it is once, few, many or the class of an expanded clone; other rows omit it.

abundance: -; j_gene: TRBJ1-2; v_gene: TRBV4-2; d_gene: -; CDR3aa: CASSQEKGANYGYTF; CDR3nt: TGTGCCAGCAGCCAAGAGAAGGGTGCAAACTATGGCTACACCTTC
abundance: -; j_gene: TRBJ2-5; v_gene: TRBV18; d_gene: -; CDR3aa: CASSPVGYAETQYF; CDR3nt: TGTGCCAGCTCACCCGTGGGGTACGCTGAGACCCAGTACTTC
abundance: -; j_gene: TRBJ2-1; v_gene: TRBV5-6; d_gene: TRBD2; CDR3aa: CASSLEVLAYSYNEQFF; CDR3nt: TGTGCCAGCAGCTTGGAGGTACTAGCGTACTCCTACAATGAGCAGTTCTTC
abundance: -; j_gene: TRBJ1-4; v_gene: TRBV7-2; d_gene: -; CDR3aa: CASSSQQAVEKLFF; CDR3nt: TGTGCCAGCAGCTCACAACAGGCTGTTGAAAAACTGTTTTTT
abundance: -; j_gene: TRBJ2-3; v_gene: TRBV25-1; d_gene: -; CDR3aa: CASNGGTDTQYF; CDR3nt: TGTGCCAGCAACGGTGGCACAGATACGCAGTATTTT
abundance: -; j_gene: TRBJ2-3; v_gene: TRBV19; d_gene: -; CDR3aa: CASSKGSRSDTQYF; CDR3nt: TGTGCCAGTAGTAAGGGTAGTAGGTCAGATACGCAGTATTTT
abundance: -; j_gene: TRBJ1-5; v_gene: TRBV6-1; d_gene: -; CDR3aa: CASSEVGQGRNSNQPQHF; CDR3nt: TGTGCCAGCAGTGAAGTGGGGCAGGGAAGGAATAGCAATCAGCCCCAGCATTTT
abundance: -; j_gene: TRBJ1-1; v_gene: TRBV7-8; d_gene: -; CDR3aa: CASTPTGRRTEAFF; CDR3nt: TGTGCCAGCACCCCGACGGGGAGGCGCACTGAAGCTTTCTTT
abundance: -; j_gene: TRBJ1-4; v_gene: TRBV28; d_gene: TRBD1; CDR3aa: CASSRDRDWMTNEKLFF; CDR3nt: TGTGCCAGCAGCCGAGACAGGGACTGGATGACTAATGAAAAACTGTTTTTT
abundance: once; j_gene: TRBJ2-1; v_gene: TRBV7-2; d_gene: -; CDR3aa: CASSLEGGTGAQFF; CDR3nt: TGTGCCAGCAGCCTAGAAGGTGGGACTGGAGCACAGTTCTTC
abundance: -; j_gene: TRBJ2-3; v_gene: TRBV7-9; d_gene: -; CDR3aa: CASSLGGTASTQYF; CDR3nt: TGTGCCAGCAGCTTAGGGGGGACCGCATCTACGCAGTATTTT
abundance: -; j_gene: TRBJ2-3; v_gene: TRBV4-1; d_gene: TRBD1; CDR3aa: CASAGTAYTDTQYF; CDR3nt: TGCGCCAGCGCCGGGACAGCCTACACAGATACGCAGTATTTT
abundance: -; j_gene: TRBJ2-5; v_gene: TRBV5-6; d_gene: TRBD1; CDR3aa: CASSAPPGTGGGETQYF; CDR3nt: TGTGCCAGCAGCGCACCTCCCGGGACAGGGGGCGGGGAGACCCAGTACTTC
abundance: -; j_gene: TRBJ2-3; v_gene: TRBV18; d_gene: TRBD2; CDR3aa: CASSPGPGTSGISVDTQYF; CDR3nt: TGTGCCAGCTCACCCGGTCCCGGGACTAGCGGGATAAGCGTGGATACGCAGTATTTT
abundance: -; j_gene: TRBJ1-5; v_gene: TRBV28; d_gene: -; CDR3aa: CASRKSTQPQHF; CDR3nt: TGTGCCAGCAGGAAGTCTACTCAGCCCCAGCATTTT
abundance: few; j_gene: TRBJ2-3; v_gene: TRBV18; d_gene: -; CDR3aa: CASSPVDTQYF; CDR3nt: TGTGCCAGCTCACCTGTCGATACGCAGTATTTT
abundance: -; j_gene: TRBJ1-2; v_gene: TRBV5-8; d_gene: -; CDR3aa: CASSLGGYTF; CDR3nt: TGTGCCAGCAGCTTGGGGGGCTACACCTTC
abundance: -; j_gene: TRBJ1-1; v_gene: TRBV28; d_gene: -; CDR3aa: CASKGRAEAFF; CDR3nt: TGTGCCAGCAAGGGGAGAGCTGAAGCTTTCTTT
abundance: once; j_gene: TRBJ1-3; v_gene: TRBV2; d_gene: -; CDR3aa: CASSRFPSSGNTIYF; CDR3nt: TGTGCCAGCAGTCGCTTCCCGAGCTCTGGAAACACCATATATTTT
abundance: -; j_gene: TRBJ2-7; v_gene: TRBV11-2; d_gene: -; CDR3aa: CASSSLGHSYEQYF; CDR3nt: TGTGCCAGCAGCTCCCTGGGACACTCCTACGAGCAGTACTTC
abundance: -; j_gene: TRBJ2-1; v_gene: TRBV7-6; d_gene: -; CDR3aa: CASSNRVGAYNEQFF; CDR3nt: TGTGCCAGCAGCAACAGGGTGGGGGCCTACAATGAGCAGTTCTTC
abundance: -; j_gene: TRBJ1-4; v_gene: TRBV7-2; d_gene: -; CDR3aa: CASSLQGSTNEKLFF; CDR3nt: TGTGCCAGCAGCTTACAGGGGTCCACTAATGAAAAACTGTTTTTT
abundance: -; j_gene: TRBJ1-4; v_gene: TRBV6-1; d_gene: -; CDR3aa: CASSDLRDTNEKLFF; CDR3nt: TGTGCCAGCAGTGATTTGAGGGATACTAATGAAAAACTGTTTTTT
abundance: -; j_gene: TRBJ2-3; v_gene: TRBV7-8; d_gene: -; CDR3aa: CASSLASLGDTQYF; CDR3nt: TGTGCCAGCAGCTTAGCCAGCCTAGGGGATACGCAGTATTTT
abundance: -; j_gene: TRBJ2-5; v_gene: TRBV5-4; d_gene: TRBD2; CDR3aa: CAGTMGGQETQYF; CDR3nt: TGTGCCGGAACAATGGGAGGGCAAGAGACCCAGTACTTC
abundance: -; j_gene: TRBJ1-2; v_gene: TRBV18; d_gene: -; CDR3aa: CASSDNYYGYTF; CDR3nt: TGTGCCAGCTCGGACAACTACTATGGCTACACCTTC
abundance: -; j_gene: TRBJ2-3; v_gene: TRBV7-9; d_gene: TRBD2; CDR3aa: CASSLAGARGGTQYF; CDR3nt: TGTGCCAGCAGTCTAGCGGGTGCTAGGGGCGGTACGCAGTATTTT
abundance: -; j_gene: TRBJ1-2; v_gene: TRBV7-3; d_gene: -; CDR3aa: CASSLQAGTLPNYGYTF; CDR3nt: TGTGCCAGCAGCTTACAGGCAGGGACCCTTCCTAACTATGGCTACACCTTC
abundance: -; j_gene: TRBJ2-1; v_gene: TRBV19; d_gene: -; CDR3aa: CASSSPDLDEQFF; CDR3nt: TGTGCCAGTAGTAGTCCAGATCTGGATGAGCAGTTCTTC
abundance: -; j_gene: TRBJ1-1; v_gene: TRBV2; d_gene: -; CDR3aa: CASSVEVLNTEAFF; CDR3nt: TGTGCCAGCAGTGTTGAAGTACTGAACACTGAAGCTTTCTTT
abundance: once; j_gene: TRBJ2-7; v_gene: TRBV9; d_gene: -; CDR3aa: CASSAQEGYEQYF; CDR3nt: TGTGCCAGCAGCGCGCAGGAGGGGTACGAGCAGTACTTC
abundance: -; j_gene: TRBJ1-2; v_gene: TRBV10-3; d_gene: TRBD1; CDR3aa: CAISWDRANYGYTF; CDR3nt: TGTGCCATCAGTTGGGACAGGGCAAACTATGGCTACACCTTC
abundance: -; j_gene: TRBJ1-2; v_gene: TRBV5-1; d_gene: -; CDR3aa: CASSLSGGPGEGYTF; CDR3nt: TGCGCCAGCAGCTTGTCCGGGGGCCCCGGGGAAGGCTACACCTTC
abundance: many; j_gene: TRBJ2-5; v_gene: TRBV9; d_gene: TRBD2; CDR3aa: CASSPTGTSFETQYF; CDR3nt: TGTGCCAGCAGCCCCACGGGGACTAGCTTTGAGACCCAGTACTTC
abundance: -; j_gene: TRBJ2-5; v_gene: TRBV5-4; d_gene: -; CDR3aa: CASSPRGGRQETQYF; CDR3nt: TGTGCCAGCAGCCCCCGTGGGGGTCGACAAGAGACCCAGTACTTC
abundance: -; j_gene: TRBJ2-6; v_gene: TRBV28; d_gene: TRBD1; CDR3aa: CASRGTGRSGANVLTF; CDR3nt: TGTGCCAGCAGAGGGACAGGGCGGTCTGGGGCCAACGTCCTGACTTTC
abundance: -; j_gene: TRBJ1-5; v_gene: TRBV18; d_gene: -; CDR3aa: CASSPPGGAEQPQHF; CDR3nt: TGTGCCAGCTCACCACCCGGGGGGGCGGAACAGCCCCAGCATTTT